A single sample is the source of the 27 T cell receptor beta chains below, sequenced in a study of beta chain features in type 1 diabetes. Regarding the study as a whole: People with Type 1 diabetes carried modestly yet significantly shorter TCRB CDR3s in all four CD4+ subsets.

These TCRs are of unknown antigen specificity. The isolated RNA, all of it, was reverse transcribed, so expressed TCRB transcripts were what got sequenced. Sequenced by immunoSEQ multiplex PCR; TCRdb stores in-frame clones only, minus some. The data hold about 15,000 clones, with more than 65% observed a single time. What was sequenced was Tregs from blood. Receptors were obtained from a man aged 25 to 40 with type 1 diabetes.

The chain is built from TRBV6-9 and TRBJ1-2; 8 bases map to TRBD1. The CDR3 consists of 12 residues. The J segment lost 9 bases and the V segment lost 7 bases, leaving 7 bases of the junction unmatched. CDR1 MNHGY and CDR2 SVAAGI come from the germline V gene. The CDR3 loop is CASNQGQGSYTF. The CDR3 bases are TGTGCCAGCAATCAAGGACAGGGAAGCTACACCTTC.

The CDR3 DNA sequence: TGCGCCAGCACCGCGGAAGGTTTCTATGGCTACACCTTC. Translated, it gives CASTAEGFYGYTF. The rearrangement joins TRBV5-1 to TRBJ1-2; D is unclear. This CDR3 is 13 amino acids long. Trimming cost V 6 bases and J 4 bases, with 13 bases left between them. Germline loops: CDR1 SGHRS, CDR2 YFSETQ.

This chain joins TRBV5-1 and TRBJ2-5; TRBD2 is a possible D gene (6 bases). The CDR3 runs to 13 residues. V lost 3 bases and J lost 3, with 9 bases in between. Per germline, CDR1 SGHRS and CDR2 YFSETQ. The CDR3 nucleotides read TGCGCCAGCAGCTCCCCGGGGGAAGAGACCCAGTACTTC. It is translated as CASSSPGEETQYF.

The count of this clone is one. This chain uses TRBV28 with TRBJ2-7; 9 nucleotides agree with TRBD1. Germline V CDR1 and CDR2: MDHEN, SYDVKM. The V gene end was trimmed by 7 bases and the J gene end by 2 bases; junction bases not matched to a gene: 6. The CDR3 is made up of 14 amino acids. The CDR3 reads CASTTGQGAYEQYF. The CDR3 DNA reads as TGTGCCAGCACCACGGGACAGGGTGCCTACGAGCAGTACTTC. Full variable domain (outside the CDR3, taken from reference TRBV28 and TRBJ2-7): DVKVTQSSRYLVKRTGEKVFLECVQDMDHENMFWYRQDPGLGLRLIYFSYDVKMKEKGDIPEGYSVSREKKERFSLILESASTNQTSMYLCASTTGQGAYEQYFGPGTRLTVT.

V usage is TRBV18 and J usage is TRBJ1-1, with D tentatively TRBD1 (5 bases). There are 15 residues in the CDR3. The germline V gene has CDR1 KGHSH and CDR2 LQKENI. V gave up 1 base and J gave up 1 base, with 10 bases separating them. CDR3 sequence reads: CASSPRAQENTEAFF. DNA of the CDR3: TGTGCCAGCTCACCACGGGCACAGGAGAACACTGAAGCTTTCTTT.

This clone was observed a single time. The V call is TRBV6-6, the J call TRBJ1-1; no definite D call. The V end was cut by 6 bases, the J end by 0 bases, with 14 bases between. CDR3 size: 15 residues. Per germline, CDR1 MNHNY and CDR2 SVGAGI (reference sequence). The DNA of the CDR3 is TGTGCCAGCAGCTCAGGAGGGCGCATGAACACTGAAGCTTTCTTT. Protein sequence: CASSSGGRMNTEAFF.

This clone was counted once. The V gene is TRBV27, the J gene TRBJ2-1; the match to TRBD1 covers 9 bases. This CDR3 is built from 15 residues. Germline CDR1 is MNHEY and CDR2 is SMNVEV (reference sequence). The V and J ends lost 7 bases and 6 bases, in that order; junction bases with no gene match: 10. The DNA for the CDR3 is TGTGCCAGCACAACCGGGACAGGGCCGGGCAATGAGCAGTTCTTC. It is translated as CASTTGTGPGNEQFF.

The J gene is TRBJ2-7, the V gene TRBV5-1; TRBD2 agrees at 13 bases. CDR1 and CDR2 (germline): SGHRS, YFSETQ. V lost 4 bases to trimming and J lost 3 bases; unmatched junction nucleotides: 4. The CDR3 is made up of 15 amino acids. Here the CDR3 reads CASSPGTSGIYEQYF. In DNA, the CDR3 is TGCGCCAGCAGCCCCGGGACTAGCGGGATCTACGAGCAGTACTTC.

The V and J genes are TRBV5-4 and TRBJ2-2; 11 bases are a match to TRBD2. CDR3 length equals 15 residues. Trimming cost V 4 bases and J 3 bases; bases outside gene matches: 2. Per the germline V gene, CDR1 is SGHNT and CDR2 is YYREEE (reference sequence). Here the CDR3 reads CASSPGLADTGELFF. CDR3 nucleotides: TGTGCCAGCAGCCCGGGACTAGCGGACACCGGGGAGCTGTTTTTT.

In DNA form, the CDR3 reads TGTGCCAGCAGCCAGGTTCTCAGCTCCTACGAGCAGTACTTC. Translating it yields CASSQVLSSYEQYF. The J gene is TRBJ2-7, the V gene TRBV2; no clear D. CDR1 and CDR2 (germline): SNHLY, FYNNEI. The V end lost 6 bases, the J end lost 0 bases, and 12 bases lay between the germline ends. This CDR3 region has 14 residues. The variable domain in full, with the rest retrieved from reference TRBV2 and TRBJ2-7, is EPEVTQTPSHQVTQMGQEVILRCVPISNHLYFYWYRQILGQKVEFLVSFYNNEISEKSEIFDDQFSVERPDGSNFTLKIRSTKLEDSAMYFCASSQVLSSYEQYFGPGTRLTVT.

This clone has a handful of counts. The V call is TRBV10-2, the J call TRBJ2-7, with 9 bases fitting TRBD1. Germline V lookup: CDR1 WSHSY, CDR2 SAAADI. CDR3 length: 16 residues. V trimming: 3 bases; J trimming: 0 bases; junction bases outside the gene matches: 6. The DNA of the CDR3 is TGCGCCAGCAGTGATACAGGGGGCCGCCCCTCCTACGAGCAGTACTTC. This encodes CASSDTGGRPSYEQYF.

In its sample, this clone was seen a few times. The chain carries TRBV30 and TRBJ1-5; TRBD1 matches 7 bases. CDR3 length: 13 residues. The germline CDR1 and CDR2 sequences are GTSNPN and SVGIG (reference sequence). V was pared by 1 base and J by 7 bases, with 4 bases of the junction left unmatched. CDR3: CAWSATGVQPQHF. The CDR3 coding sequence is TGTGCCTGGAGTGCAACAGGGGTCCAGCCCCAGCATTTT.

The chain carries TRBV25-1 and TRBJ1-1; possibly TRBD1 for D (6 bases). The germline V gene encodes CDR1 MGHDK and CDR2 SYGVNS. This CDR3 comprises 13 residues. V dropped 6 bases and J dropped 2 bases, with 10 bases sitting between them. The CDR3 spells CASRDRSNTEAFF. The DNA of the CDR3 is TGTGCCAGCAGAGACAGGAGCAACACTGAAGCTTTCTTT.

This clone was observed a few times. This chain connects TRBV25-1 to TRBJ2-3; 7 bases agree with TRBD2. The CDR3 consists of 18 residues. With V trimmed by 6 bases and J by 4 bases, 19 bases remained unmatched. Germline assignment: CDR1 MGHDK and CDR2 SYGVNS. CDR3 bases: TGTGCCAGCAGCCCCGGAACTAGCGCTCCGGAGGGGCCAGATACGCAGTATTTT. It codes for CASSPGTSAPEGPDTQYF.

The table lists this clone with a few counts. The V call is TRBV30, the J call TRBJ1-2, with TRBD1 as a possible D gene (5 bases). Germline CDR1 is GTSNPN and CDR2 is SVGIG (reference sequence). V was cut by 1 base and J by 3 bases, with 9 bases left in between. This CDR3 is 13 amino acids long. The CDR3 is CAWSDRGDYGYTF. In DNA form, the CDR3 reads TGTGCCTGGAGTGACCGGGGGGACTATGGCTACACCTTC.

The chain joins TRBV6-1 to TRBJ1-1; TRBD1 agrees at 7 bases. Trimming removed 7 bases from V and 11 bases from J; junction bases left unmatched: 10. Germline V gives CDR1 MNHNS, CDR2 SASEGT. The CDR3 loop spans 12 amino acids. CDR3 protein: CASKMTGTHAFF. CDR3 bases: TGTGCCAGCAAAATGACAGGGACTCACGCTTTCTTT.

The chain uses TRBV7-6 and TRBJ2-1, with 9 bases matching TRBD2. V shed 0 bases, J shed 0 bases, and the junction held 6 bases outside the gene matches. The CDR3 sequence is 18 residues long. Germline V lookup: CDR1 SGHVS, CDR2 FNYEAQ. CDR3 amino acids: CASSLAPSGASSYNEQFF. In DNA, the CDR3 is TGTGCCAGCAGCTTAGCCCCTAGCGGGGCTAGCTCCTACAATGAGCAGTTCTTC.

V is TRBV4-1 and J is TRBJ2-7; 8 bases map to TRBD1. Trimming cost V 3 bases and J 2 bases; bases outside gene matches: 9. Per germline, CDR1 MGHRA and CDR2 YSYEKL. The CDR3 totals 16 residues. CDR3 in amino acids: CASSHPPGTGAYEQYF. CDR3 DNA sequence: TGCGCCAGCAGCCACCCCCCCGGGACAGGTGCCTACGAGCAGTACTTC.

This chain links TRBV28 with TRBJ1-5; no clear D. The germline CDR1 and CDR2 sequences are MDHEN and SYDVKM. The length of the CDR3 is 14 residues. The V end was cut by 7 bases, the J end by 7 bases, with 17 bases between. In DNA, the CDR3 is TGTGCCAGCACTCCCATCGACTCTTGGCAGCCCCAGCATTTT. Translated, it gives CASTPIDSWQPQHF.

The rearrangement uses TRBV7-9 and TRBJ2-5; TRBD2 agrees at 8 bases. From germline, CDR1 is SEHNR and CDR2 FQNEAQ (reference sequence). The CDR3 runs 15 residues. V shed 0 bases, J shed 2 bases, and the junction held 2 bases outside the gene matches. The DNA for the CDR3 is TGTGCCAGCAGCTTAGCAGCGGGGGCGCAAGAGACCCAGTACTTC. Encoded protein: CASSLAAGAQETQYF.

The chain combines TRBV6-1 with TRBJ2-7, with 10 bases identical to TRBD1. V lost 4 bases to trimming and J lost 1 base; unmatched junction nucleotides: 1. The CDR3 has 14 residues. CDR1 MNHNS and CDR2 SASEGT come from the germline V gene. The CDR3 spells CASSADRGSYEQYF. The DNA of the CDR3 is TGTGCCAGCAGTGCGGACAGGGGGTCCTACGAGCAGTACTTC.

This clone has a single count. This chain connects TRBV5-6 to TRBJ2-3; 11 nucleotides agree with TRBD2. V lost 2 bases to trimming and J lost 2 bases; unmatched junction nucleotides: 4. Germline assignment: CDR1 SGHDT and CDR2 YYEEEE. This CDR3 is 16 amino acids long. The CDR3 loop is CASSFRTSGYTDTQYF. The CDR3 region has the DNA TGTGCCAGCAGCTTCCGGACTAGCGGGTACACAGATACGCAGTATTTT.

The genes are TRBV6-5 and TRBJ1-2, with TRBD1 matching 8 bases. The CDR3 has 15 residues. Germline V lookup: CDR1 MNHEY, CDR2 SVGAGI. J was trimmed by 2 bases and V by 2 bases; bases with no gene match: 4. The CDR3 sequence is CASSYRTGTNYGYTF. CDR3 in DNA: TGTGCCAGCAGTTACCGGACAGGGACCAACTATGGCTACACCTTC.

The CDR3 loop reads CASTPGNNYGYTF. The CDR3 DNA reads TGCGCCAGTACTCCCGGGAATAACTATGGCTACACCTTC. The genes are TRBV5-1 and TRBJ1-2; D call uncertain. This CDR3 has 13 residues. Germline lookup yields CDR1 SGHRS and CDR2 YFSETQ. Trimming shortened V by 8 bases and J by 1 base, and 12 bases separated the two germline ends.

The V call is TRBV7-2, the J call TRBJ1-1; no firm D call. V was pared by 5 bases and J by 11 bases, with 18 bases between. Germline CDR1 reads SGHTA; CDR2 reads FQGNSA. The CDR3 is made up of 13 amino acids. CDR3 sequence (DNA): TGTGCCAGCAGCCCCAGACGGGTTGCCGGTGCTTTCTTT. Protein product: CASSPRRVAGAFF. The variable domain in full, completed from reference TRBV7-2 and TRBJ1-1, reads GAGVSQSPSNKVTEKGKDVELRCDPISGHTALYWYRQSLGQGLEFLIYFQGNSAPDKSGLPSDRFSAERTGGSVSTLTIQRTQQEDSAVYLCASSPRRVAGAFFGQGTRLTVV.

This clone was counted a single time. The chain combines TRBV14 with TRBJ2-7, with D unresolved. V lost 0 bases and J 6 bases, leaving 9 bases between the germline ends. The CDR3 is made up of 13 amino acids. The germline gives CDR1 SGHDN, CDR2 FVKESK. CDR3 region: CASSQERVGEQYF. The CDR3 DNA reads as TGTGCCAGCAGCCAAGAACGGGTCGGCGAGCAGTACTTC.

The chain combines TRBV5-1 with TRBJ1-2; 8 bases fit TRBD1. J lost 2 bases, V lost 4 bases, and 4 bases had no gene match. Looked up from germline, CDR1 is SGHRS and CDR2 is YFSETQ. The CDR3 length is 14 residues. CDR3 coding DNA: TGCGCCAGCAGCACAGGGGGGGAAAACTATGGCTACACCTTC. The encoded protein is CASSTGGENYGYTF. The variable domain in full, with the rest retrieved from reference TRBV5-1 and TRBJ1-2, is KAGVTQTPRYLIKTRGQQVTLSCSPISGHRSVSWYQQTPGQGLQFLFEYFSETQRNKGNFPGRFSGRQFSNSRSEMNVSTLELGDSALYLCASSTGGENYGYTFGSGTRLTVV.